This section outlines one T cell receptor beta chain sequence together with its context. The antigen remains unidentified. Produced via immunoSEQ multiplex PCR; TCRdb's table is partial and in-frame only. Counted here are fewer than 100,000 clones, around 90% occurring once; the ten biggest clones make up over 1.1%. These data originate in a study of T cell responses to AZD1222 COVID-19 vaccine. The study, taken as a whole, reports: Across the whole spike, CD4 TCRs peaked at regions 160-218 and 743-854. Receipt of two AZD1222 doses was followed by a rise in Spike-specific TCR breadth and depth.

V gave up 6 bases and J gave up 0 bases, with 8 bases separating them. The length of the CDR3 is 14 residues. CDR1 is ENHRY and CDR2 is SYGVKD in the germline V gene. The sequence came from an adult who received the AZD1222 COVID-19 vaccine. The sequenced sample was peripheral blood, obtained 28 days after the second AZD1222 dose. This chain connects TRBV10-3 to TRBJ1-4; D may be TRBD1 (5 bases). The CDR3 DNA reads as TGTGCCATCAGGGGGCCAGCAACTAATGAAAAACTGTTTTTT. Its translation: CAIRGPATNEKLFF.